Listed here are 2 T cell receptor beta chains from one sample, sequenced in a study of blood T cells in healthy people across ages. A J-beta primer mix and a sample-barcoded 5' primer were used in a second PCR of about 6 to 12 cycles. TCRdb passed the 5' RACE reads through MiXCR, listing each CDR3 protein once. The sample carries about 970,000 distinct CDR3 sequences, roughly 51% recorded once. Source material: blood. The receptors were sampled from a woman aged 55-70 years in good health.

The J gene is TRBJ1-1, the V gene TRBV5-1; 10 positions agree with TRBD1. The CDR3 is 15 residues long. The germline V gene encodes CDR1 SGHRS and CDR2 YFSETQ. Trimming at V came to 6 bases and at J to 1 base, leaving 6 bases not matched to a gene. The CDR3 nucleotides read TGCGCCAGCACATGGACAGGGGGAGGGAACACTGAAGCTTTCTTT. This encodes CASTWTGGGNTEAFF.

The V gene is TRBV12-3 or TRBV12-4, the J gene TRBJ2-7; possibly TRBD2 for D (5 bases). Trimming removed 5 bases from V and 3 bases from J, with 20 bases in between. This CDR3 spans 16 amino acids. The CDR3 DNA reads as TGTGCCAGCAGTGGCCAGTTTGGGCGGGCGGGCTACGAGCAGTACTTC. It codes for CASSGQFGRAGYEQYF.